The rows below give T cell receptor beta chains drawn from one sample of a study of blood T cells in healthy people across ages. One entry per CDR3 protein results from TCRdb running MiXCR on the 5' RACE reads. Counted here are about 1.7 million distinct CDR3 sequences, 28% occurring once; the ten biggest clones make up 7% to 9%. The specimen was blood. The receptors come from a woman in her twenties or thirties in good health. Both conserved end residues are part of each CDR3. The D gene is left open where the match is weak. The size of a clone is reported for some rows only, either as once, few or many, or as a class for expanded clones.

V: TRBV7-9
D: .
J: TRBJ2-1
size: .
CDR3: CASSLAFPRTEQFF
DNA: TGTGCCAGCAGCTTAGCGTTCCCGAGGACTGAGCAGTTCTTC

V: TRBV6-2/TRBV6-3
D: .
J: TRBJ1-1
size: few
CDR3: CASRRGWGRSNTEAFF
DNA: TGTGCCAGCAGACGTGGCTGGGGACGTTCGAACACTGAAGCTTTCTTT

V: TRBV7-6
D: .
J: TRBJ1-2
size: .
CDR3: CASSPSQGLGYGYTF
DNA: TGTGCCAGCAGCCCTTCGCAGGGACTAGGGTATGGCTACACCTTC

V: TRBV7-2
D: .
J: TRBJ2-7
size: many
CDR3: CASSVTYEQYF
DNA: TGTGCCAGCAGCGTTACCTACGAGCAGTACTTC

V: TRBV29-1
D: TRBD1
J: TRBJ2-1
size: .
CDR3: CSVTQGERYNEQFF
DNA: TGCAGCGTGACCCAGGGGGAAAGGTACAATGAGCAGTTCTTC

V: TRBV7-2
D: .
J: TRBJ1-3
size: .
CDR3: CASSLSGSSGNTIYF
DNA: TGTGCCAGCAGCCTTTCTGGCAGTTCAGGAAACACCATATATTTT

V: TRBV6-1
D: .
J: TRBJ1-2
size: few
CDR3: CASKKGLQRGYTF
DNA: TGTGCCAGCAAGAAGGGACTCCAACGGGGCTACACCTTC

V: TRBV7-2
D: TRBD2
J: TRBJ2-1
size: .
CDR3: CASSPLAGGLDNEQFF
DNA: TGTGCCAGCAGCCCTCTAGCGGGGGGGCTCGACAATGAGCAGTTCTTC

V: TRBV2
D: TRBD1
J: TRBJ2-5
size: .
CDR3: CASSLGQTQKTQYF
DNA: TGTGCCAGCAGCTTGGGACAGACTCAGAAGACCCAGTACTTC

V: TRBV7-3
D: .
J: TRBJ2-2
size: few
CDR3: CASSLERTGELFF
DNA: TGTGCCAGCAGCTTAGAGCGGACCGGGGAGCTGTTTTTT